These 25 T cell receptor beta chains originate from one sample sequenced in a study of OX40 agonist ivuxolimab in advanced cancers. Some clones are missing from TCRdb's copy, which holds only in-frame ones; the method was immunoSEQ multiplex PCR. Of about 93,000 clones in the sample, 90% to 95% were seen once. The source was CD4+ or CD8+ T cells sorted from blood, collected in a trial of the OX40 agonist ivuxolimab. Every receptor here comes from an adult with an advanced solid tumor such as melanoma, head and neck, liver or kidney cancer.

The chain employs TRBV10-2 and TRBJ2-1; D possibly matches TRBD1 or TRBD2 (5 bases each). Trimming removed 4 bases at V and 7 bases at J, with 14 bases between. CDR1 and CDR2 from the germline V gene are WSHSY and SAAADI. This CDR3 region has 14 residues. For the CDR3, the DNA is TGCGCCAGCAGTGGGGGGATCTACCCAAATGAGCAGTTCTTC. Its protein product is CASSGGIYPNEQFF.

The chain employs TRBV28 and TRBJ1-1; D is uncertain. Trimming removed 3 bases from V and 2 bases from J, with 1 base in between. The germline CDR1 and CDR2 sequences are MDHEN and SYDVKM. The CDR3 is 11 residues long. CDR3 bases: TGTGCCAGCAGTTTCAACACTGAAGCTTTCTTT. This gives the protein CASSFNTEAFF.

This chain joins TRBV6-6 and TRBJ1-2; 8 bases align to TRBD1. Germline lookup yields CDR1 MNHNY and CDR2 SVGAGI (reference sequence). After removal of 0 bases from V and 7 bases from J, the junction contained 4 bases not matched to a gene. The CDR3 runs to 14 residues. The CDR3 sequence is CASSYSTGGGGYTF. The CDR3 bases are TGTGCCAGCAGTTACTCCACAGGGGGGGGTGGCTACACCTTC.

V and J are TRBV6-5 and TRBJ1-4; D is unclear. Per germline, CDR1 MNHEY and CDR2 SVGAGI. Trimming stripped 0 bases from V and 0 bases from J, with 8 bases between. The CDR3 totals 16 residues. This chain's CDR3 is CASSYSMGATNEKLFF. CDR3 DNA: TGTGCCAGCAGTTACTCGATGGGCGCAACTAATGAAAAACTGTTTTTT.

This rearrangement joins TRBV6-5 to TRBJ2-5, with a tentative D call TRBD2 (6 bases). Deletions cut 3 bases from V and 4 bases from J, with 12 bases between. Germline V CDR1 and CDR2: MNHEY, SVGAGI. There are 14 residues in the CDR3. CDR3 residues: CASSYSGVTETQYF. DNA for the CDR3: TGTGCCAGCAGTTATTCGGGGGTAACAGAGACCCAGTACTTC.

V gene TRBV19 combines with J gene TRBJ2-7; 8 nucleotides line up with TRBD2. The junction had 5 bases not matched to a gene; V was cut back by 4 bases and J by 3 bases. This CDR3 has 14 residues. Germline V gives CDR1 LNHDA, CDR2 SQIVND (reference sequence). The CDR3 loop reads CASSTLAGNYEQYF. The CDR3 DNA is TGTGCCAGTAGTACCTTAGCGGGGAACTACGAGCAGTACTTC.

The chain has TRBV9 and TRBJ2-3; tentative D call: TRBD2 (6 bases). Germline loops: CDR1 SGDLS, CDR2 YYNGEE. Between the trimmed V and J ends, which lost 0 bases and 3 bases, there was a span of 17 bases. The CDR3 is made up of 17 amino acids. CDR3 amino acids: CASSVGPGEGLTDTQYF. The DNA for the CDR3 is TGTGCCAGCAGCGTAGGCCCGGGGGAAGGATTGACAGATACGCAGTATTTT.

The chain employs TRBV15 and TRBJ2-1; TRBD1 agrees at 8 bases. Trimming at V came to 8 bases and at J to 0 bases, leaving 6 bases not matched to a gene. The germline V gene has CDR1 LNHNV and CDR2 YYDKDF (reference sequence). CDR3 length: 15 residues. This CDR3 reads CATASGTGSYNEQFF. DNA for the CDR3: TGTGCCACCGCTTCCGGGACAGGCTCCTACAATGAGCAGTTCTTC.

V and J are TRBV10-1 and TRBJ2-1; 12 nucleotides agree with TRBD1. Germline-derived CDR1 and CDR2 are WNHNN and SYGVQD (reference sequence). Germline trimming cut 6 bases from V and 7 bases from J; bases unmatched to any gene: 7. The CDR3 consists of 15 residues. The chain's CDR3 is CASSAGTGGRNEQFF. CDR3 bases: TGCGCCAGCAGCGCCGGGACAGGGGGCCGGAATGAGCAGTTCTTC.

The CDR3 reads CASSLSPHPPEAFF. CDR3 in DNA: TGTGCCAGCAGTTTATCGCCCCACCCTCCTGAAGCTTTCTTT. The rearrangement links TRBV27 to TRBJ1-1; no clear D gene. The CDR3 runs 14 residues. CDR1 and CDR2 (germline): MNHEY, SMNVEV (reference sequence). V was clipped by 0 bases and J by 6 bases, with 11 bases between them.

The chain employs TRBV5-6 and TRBJ2-3; the match to TRBD1 covers 10 bases. V gave up 2 bases and J gave up 0 bases; unmatched junction bases: 9. Germline CDR1 is SGHDT and CDR2 is YYEEEE. The CDR3 length is 18 residues. This chain's CDR3 is CASSFGTGVYVSTDTQYF. The CDR3 bases are TGTGCCAGCAGCTTCGGGACAGGGGTTTATGTTAGCACAGATACGCAGTATTTT.

The V call is TRBV6-6, the J call TRBJ2-7, with unresolved D. Germline lookup yields CDR1 MNHNY and CDR2 SVGAGI (reference sequence). This CDR3 region has 14 residues. The V end lost 0 bases, the J end lost 5 bases, and 11 bases lay between the germline ends. In DNA form, the CDR3 reads TGTGCCAGCAGTTACTCAGGTAGTGCGAACGAGCAGTACTTC. Its translation: CASSYSGSANEQYF.

The rearrangement joins TRBV14 to TRBJ2-2; TRBD2 agrees at 10 bases. Trimming at V came to 3 bases and at J to 5 bases, leaving 3 bases not matched to a gene. CDR3 length: 15 amino acids. Germline lookup yields CDR1 SGHDN and CDR2 FVKESK. The CDR3 protein is CASSQLAGVTGELFF. The CDR3 DNA reads TGTGCCAGCAGCCAGCTAGCGGGAGTGACCGGGGAGCTGTTTTTT. Full variable domain (outside the CDR3, taken from reference TRBV14 and TRBJ2-2): EAGVTQFPSHSVIEKGQTVTLRCDPISGHDNLYWYRRVMGKEIKFLLHFVKESKQDESGMPNNRFLAERTGGTYSTLKVQPAELEDSGVYFCASSQLAGVTGELFFGEGSRLTVL.

The rearrangement joins TRBV19 to TRBJ1-5; no definite D call. The CDR3 has 11 amino acids. The V end lost 0 bases, the J end lost 12 bases, and 6 bases lay between the germline ends. Germline CDR1 reads LNHDA; CDR2 reads SQIVND (reference sequence). The CDR3 is CASSIDAVQHF. Written as DNA, the CDR3 is TGTGCCAGTAGTATAGACGCAGTCCAGCATTTT.

This rearrangement joins TRBV4-1 to TRBJ1-2; weak D call: TRBD1 (5 bases). CDR3 length: 17 residues. Germline CDR1 and CDR2: MGHRA and YSYEKL. Trimming left V 4 bases short and J 0 bases short, with 18 bases between. The CDR3 loop reads CASSLGTGTRANYGYTF. DNA of the CDR3: TGCGCCAGCAGCCTAGGAACCGGGACGCGCGCTAACTATGGCTACACCTTC.

This clone was counted only a few times. The chain uses TRBV30 and TRBJ2-5; D is perhaps TRBD1 or TRBD2 (5 bases each). V was cut by 4 bases and J by 5 bases, with 17 bases left in between. The V gene's germline CDR1 is GTSNPN and CDR2 SVGIG (reference sequence). This CDR3 has 14 residues. This CDR3 is CAWIGEGFQETQYF. The CDR3 DNA reads as TGTGCCTGGATAGGAGAGGGGTTTCAGGAGACCCAGTACTTC. The full variable domain, its missing parts supplied by reference TRBV30 and TRBJ2-5, is SQTIHQWPATLVQPVGSPLSLECTVEGTSNPNLYWYRQAAGRGLQLLFYSVGIGQISSEVPQNLSASRPQDRQFILSSKKLLLSDSGFYLCAWIGEGFQETQYFGPGTRLLVL.

The chain carries TRBV5-1 and TRBJ1-2; TRBD1 agrees at 7 bases. CDR3 size: 14 residues. The germline V gene has CDR1 SGHRS and CDR2 YFSETQ. V lost 4 bases and J lost 5; bases outside the gene matches: 8. The CDR3 region is CASSVDRVGYGYTF. The CDR3 DNA reads as TGCGCCAGCAGCGTCGACAGGGTTGGGTATGGCTACACCTTC.

The chain joins TRBV27 to TRBJ2-7; 7 nucleotides line up with TRBD2. The CDR3 extends over 15 amino acids. The germline V gene has CDR1 MNHEY and CDR2 SMNVEV (reference sequence). Trimming cost V 3 bases and J 3 bases; bases outside gene matches: 8. The CDR3 sequence: CASSFRREWVYEQYF. CDR3 DNA: TGTGCCAGCAGTTTTCGGCGGGAGTGGGTCTACGAGCAGTACTTC.

This clone was seen once. The chain is built from TRBV19 and TRBJ1-2; D ambiguous. Germline V lookup: CDR1 LNHDA, CDR2 SQIVND (reference sequence). Between the trimmed V and J ends, which lost 3 bases and 4 bases, there was a span of 15 bases. The CDR3 loop spans 15 amino acids. The CDR3 protein is CASSMALAEAYGYTF. CDR3 nucleotide sequence: TGTGCCAGTAGTATGGCCCTGGCAGAAGCCTATGGCTACACCTTC.

The V gene is TRBV11-2, the J gene TRBJ2-3, with unresolved D. Trimming removed 2 bases at V and 5 bases at J, with 8 bases between. The CDR3 sequence is 13 residues long. CDR1 is SGHAT, CDR2 FQNNGV, per germline. CDR3 in amino acids: CASSLRPVDTQYF. CDR3 sequence (DNA): TGTGCCAGCAGCTTACGCCCTGTAGATACGCAGTATTTT.

The rearrangement uses TRBV5-6 and TRBJ2-7; no firm D call. CDR1 is SGHDT and CDR2 is YYEEEE in the germline V gene. V dropped 0 bases and J dropped 2 bases, with 9 bases sitting between them. The CDR3 is 14 amino acids. The CDR3 region is CASSLGPSAYEQYF. The CDR3 bases are TGTGCCAGCAGCTTGGGTCCATCGGCCTACGAGCAGTACTTC.

The chain is built from TRBV9 and TRBJ2-2; maybe TRBD2 (7 bases). Germline CDR1 and CDR2: SGDLS and YYNGEE. V gave up 4 bases and J gave up 9 bases, with 16 bases separating them. The CDR3 has 14 amino acids. The CDR3: CASSPRWGGRELFF. Written as DNA, the CDR3 is TGTGCCAGCAGCCCCCGGTGGGGGGGCCGGGAGCTGTTTTTT.

The rearrangement uses TRBV6-1 and TRBJ2-5; a possible D gene is TRBD2 (6 bases). Trimming shortened V by 6 bases and J by 4 bases, and 12 bases separated the two germline ends. The CDR3 is 13 residues long. From germline, CDR1 is MNHNS and CDR2 SASEGT. Here the CDR3 reads CASRVGGGETQYF. The CDR3 DNA is TGTGCCAGCAGGGTGGGGGGAGGAGAGACCCAGTACTTC.

The CDR3 reads CASSLGVGTEAFF. The CDR3 DNA reads as TGTGCCAGCAGCTTAGGAGTCGGTACTGAAGCTTTCTTT. V usage is TRBV11-2 and J usage is TRBJ1-1; no clear D gene. CDR1 and CDR2 (germline): SGHAT, FQNNGV. Trimming removed 1 base from V and 5 bases from J, with 8 bases in between. The CDR3 consists of 13 residues.

This rearrangement joins TRBV7-8 to TRBJ1-5; TRBD1 matches at 7 bases. In germline, CDR1 is SGHVS, CDR2 FQNEAQ. V was clipped by 7 bases and J by 1 base; unmatched bases: 1. CDR3 length: 13 residues. CDR3 DNA: TGTGCCAGCAAGGGGGCGAGCAATCAGCCCCAGCATTTT. The encoded protein is CASKGASNQPQHF.